The rows below give T cell receptor beta chains drawn from one sample of a study of shared clonotypes between healthy human individuals. Data came from immunoSEQ multiplex PCR; TCRdb stores just in-frame clones and leaves some out. The table lists some 1,900,000 clones, over 85% of them singletons. Sequenced: naive CD8+ T cells sorted from blood. These receptors were taken from a man younger than 35 in good health. The CDR3 runs from the conserved cysteine through the conserved F or W. D genes are given only for firm matches. The size entry is marked missing in some rows and otherwise reads once, few, many or a size class.

TRBV7-9	14	NA	once	TRBJ2-7	CASSFGSSSYEQYF	TGTGCCAGCAGCTTCGGGTCGAGCTCCTACGAGCAGTACTTC
TRBV5-4	15	TRBD2	NA	TRBJ2-7	CASSLLAGGIYEQYF	TGTGCCAGCAGCTTACTAGCGGGAGGGATCTACGAGCAGTACTTC
TRBV2	16	TRBD1	NA	TRBJ1-5	CASSSDRPHSNQPQHF	TGTGCCAGCAGTTCGGACAGGCCGCATAGCAATCAGCCCCAGCATTTT
TRBV7-6	12	NA	NA	TRBJ2-3	CASRLPGDTQYF	TGTGCCAGCAGGCTCCCCGGGGATACGCAGTATTTT
TRBV27	14	NA	NA	TRBJ2-7	CASSSLTWGHEQYF	TGTGCCAGCAGTTCACTTACGTGGGGGCACGAGCAGTACTTC
TRBV10-2	14	TRBD1	NA	TRBJ2-7	CASSEGQGRYEQYF	TGCGCCAGCAGTGAGGGACAGGGCCGTTACGAGCAGTACTTC
TRBV2	16	NA	NA	TRBJ2-7	CASSEWTGRVMGEQYF	TGTGCCAGCAGTGAATGGACCGGCAGGGTAATGGGAGAGCAGTACTTC
TRBV5-1	15	NA	few	TRBJ1-4	CASSSDSSRDEKLFF	TGCGCCAGCAGCTCGGACAGTTCGAGGGATGAAAAACTGTTTTTT
TRBV11-3	13	TRBD2	NA	TRBJ2-7	CASSPAGAYEQYF	TGTGCCAGCAGCCCCGCGGGAGCCTACGAGCAGTACTTC
TRBV6-5	13	NA	NA	TRBJ2-1	CASSSAGYNEQFF	TGTGCCAGCAGTTCCGCGGGCTACAATGAGCAGTTCTTC
TRBV15	16	NA	once	TRBJ2-4	CATSRATTGVKNIQYF	TGTGCCACCAGCAGAGCGACCACCGGCGTCAAAAACATTCAGTACTTC
TRBV7-9	15	NA	NA	TRBJ2-5	CASSLLVDGQETQYF	TGTGCCAGCAGCTTACTCGTCGACGGGCAAGAGACCCAGTACTTC
TRBV21-1	15	NA	NA	TRBJ2-1	CASNLRQGDYNEQFF	TGTGCCAGCAACCTGAGACAGGGAGATTACAATGAGCAGTTCTTC
TRBV5-4	14	NA	NA	TRBJ1-1	CASSHDLGNTEAFF	TGTGCCAGCAGCCACGACTTGGGGAACACTGAAGCTTTCTTT
TRBV7-9	10	NA	NA	TRBJ2-1	CASSLVEQFF	TGTGCCAGCAGCTTGGTGGAGCAGTTCTTC
TRBV30	17	TRBD1	NA	TRBJ1-1	CAWSPPGTGQWDTEAFF	TGTGCCTGGAGTCCACCCGGGACAGGCCAATGGGACACTGAAGCTTTCTTT
TRBV19	14	TRBD1	NA	TRBJ2-7	CASSKGTGGGEQYF	TGTGCCAGTAGTAAGGGGACAGGGGGCGGCGAGCAGTACTTC
TRBV30	13	NA	NA	TRBJ1-2	CAWSVNNNYGYTF	TGTGCCTGGAGTGTAAACAATAACTATGGCTACACCTTC
TRBV7-3	16	NA	NA	TRBJ2-2	CASSLGGGPNTGELFF	TGTGCCAGCAGCTTAGGCGGGGGCCCTAACACCGGGGAGCTGTTTTTT
TRBV5-1	13	NA	once	TRBJ2-5	CASSPPWGETQYF	TGCGCCAGCAGCCCCCCGTGGGGAGAGACCCAGTACTTC
TRBV9	13	TRBD2	NA	TRBJ2-2	CASSLREGGELFF	TGTGCCAGCTCTTTGCGGGAGGGCGGGGAGCTGTTTTTT
TRBV1	15	NA	NA	TRBJ1-5	CTSSQVSLSNQPQHF	TGCACCAGCAGCCAAGTTTCCCTTAGCAATCAGCCCCAGCATTTT
TRBV7-9	16	NA	once	TRBJ1-6	CASSLEGGGPTSPLHF	TGTGCCAGCAGCTTAGAGGGGGGGGGCCCAACTTCACCCCTCCACTTT
TRBV27	17	TRBD2	NA	TRBJ2-1	CASSPRPGLVAINEQFF	TGTGCCAGCAGCCCTCGACCGGGACTAGTTGCTATCAATGAGCAGTTCTTC
TRBV27	14	TRBD1	NA	TRBJ1-3	CASSLDRRGNTIYF	TGTGCCAGCAGTCTGGACAGGAGAGGAAACACCATATATTTT
TRBV6-5	14	NA	NA	TRBJ1-1	CASSLTAVYTEAFF	TGTGCCAGCAGTCTAACAGCAGTTTACACTGAAGCTTTCTTT
TRBV7-9	15	TRBD2	NA	TRBJ2-1	CASSLAAGEYNEQFF	TGTGCCAGCAGCCTAGCGGCGGGAGAGTACAATGAGCAGTTCTTC
TRBV6-4	15	NA	NA	TRBJ2-1	CASSDSGGTYNEQFF	TGTGCCAGCAGTGACTCGGGCGGGACCTACAATGAGCAGTTCTTC
TRBV7-8	15	NA	NA	TRBJ1-5	CASSLEAYGYQPQHF	TGTGCCAGCAGCTTAGAGGCCTACGGATATCAGCCCCAGCATTTT
TRBV7-8	16	NA	NA	TRBJ2-2	CASTSWEPLNTGELFF	TGTGCCAGTACTTCCTGGGAACCGCTGAACACCGGGGAGCTGTTTTTT
TRBV6-1	14	NA	NA	TRBJ2-1	CASSEALGYNEQFF	TGTGCCAGCAGTGAAGCTCTCGGTTACAATGAGCAGTTCTTC
TRBV6-1	14	NA	NA	TRBJ2-7	CASSELRGRDEQYF	TGTGCCAGCAGTGAACTGCGGGGTAGGGACGAGCAGTACTTC
TRBV6-1	13	NA	once	TRBJ1-2	CATVRVGINGYTF	TGTGCCACAGTTAGGGTGGGGATTAATGGCTACACCTTC
TRBV9	17	TRBD1	NA	TRBJ2-2	CASSVSRGQSNTGELFF	TGTGCCAGCAGCGTAAGCAGGGGGCAATCCAACACCGGGGAGCTGTTTTTT
TRBV9	15	TRBD2	NA	TRBJ2-5	CASSVDGRHQETQYF	TGTGCCAGCAGCGTAGACGGGAGGCACCAAGAGACCCAGTACTTC
TRBV30	15	TRBD2	NA	TRBJ2-2	CASSGSGSRTGELFF	TGTGCCTCCTCCGGCAGCGGGAGTCGCACCGGGGAGCTGTTTTTT
TRBV10-3	16	TRBD2	NA	TRBJ2-1	CAISEPGLADYNEQFF	TGTGCCATCAGTGAGCCAGGACTAGCGGACTACAATGAGCAGTTCTTC
TRBV7-9	14	NA	NA	TRBJ2-7	CASSFSAGVDEQYF	TGTGCCAGCAGCTTCTCGGCAGGGGTGGACGAGCAGTACTTC
TRBV4-1	18	NA	NA	TRBJ2-5	CASSPQASLGGNQETQYF	TGCGCCAGCAGCCCTCAGGCCAGCCTTGGCGGGAACCAAGAGACCCAGTACTTC
TRBV5-1	14	NA	NA	TRBJ2-7	CASSWGLGEYEQYF	TGCGCCAGCAGCTGGGGGTTGGGGGAGTACGAGCAGTACTTC
TRBV19	13	TRBD2	NA	TRBJ2-1	CASRLAGGFEQFF	TGTGCCAGCAGACTAGCGGGGGGCTTTGAGCAGTTCTTC
TRBV25-1	15	NA	NA	TRBJ2-2	CASSPQDANTGELFF	TGTGCCAGCAGTCCTCAGGACGCCAACACCGGGGAGCTGTTTTTT
TRBV5-4	15	TRBD1	NA	TRBJ2-5	CASSMTGTARETQYF	TGTGCCAGCAGCATGACCGGGACAGCAAGAGAGACCCAGTACTTC
TRBV6-5	14	TRBD1	NA	TRBJ1-1	CASRVQGGDTEAFF	TGTGCCAGCAGAGTCCAGGGGGGGGACACTGAAGCTTTCTTT
TRBV4-1	16	TRBD2	NA	TRBJ2-7	CASSHKSGIVAYEQYF	TGCGCCAGCAGCCATAAAAGCGGGATAGTCGCCTACGAGCAGTACTTC
TRBV5-4	12	NA	NA	TRBJ2-7	CASSSGAGEQYF	TGTGCCAGCAGCTCGGGAGCTGGGGAGCAGTACTTC
TRBV28	14	TRBD1	NA	TRBJ2-2	CASSLSGTGGQLFF	TGTGCCAGCAGTTTATCCGGGACAGGGGGACAGCTGTTTTTT
TRBV7-8	15	NA	NA	TRBJ1-5	CASSLGGYSNQPQHF	TGTGCCAGCAGCTTAGGCGGGTATAGCAATCAGCCCCAGCATTTT
TRBV7-9	16	TRBD1	NA	TRBJ1-1	CASSAAATGWITEAFF	TGTGCCAGCAGCGCAGCGGCGACAGGGTGGATCACTGAAGCTTTCTTT
TRBV2	15	NA	NA	TRBJ1-2	CASSGEGGALYGYTF	TGTGCCAGCAGTGGAGAAGGGGGTGCCCTCTATGGCTACACCTTC